These T cell receptor beta chains were read from a single sample in a study of cytomegalovirus exposure and HLA in healthy donors. Only in-frame clones appear in the TCRdb table, and some are missing; sequencing was by immunoSEQ multiplex PCR. The sample contains some 130,000 clones, about 80% of which appear only once. Sequenced input: PBMCs. The source is a man aged 35 to 55 in good health and CMV-seropositive. The conserved cysteine and the conserved F or W are not part of the CDR3 here.

v_gene: TRBV2; j_gene: TRBJ1-3; CDR3aa: ASRPTWGQDSGNTIY
v_gene: TRBV2; j_gene: TRBJ1-5; CDR3aa: ASSVTGGGNQPQH
v_gene: TRBV7-2; j_gene: TRBJ2-3; CDR3aa: ASSSPGLERGHTQY
v_gene: TRBV10-1; j_gene: TRBJ2-1; CDR3aa: ASSLTGTSSPF
v_gene: TRBV19; j_gene: TRBJ2-5; CDR3aa: ASKSGRDQETQY
v_gene: TRBV27; j_gene: TRBJ2-5; CDR3aa: ASSNLRGGETQY
v_gene: TRBV7-9; j_gene: TRBJ1-3; CDR3aa: ASSQLSNGNTIY
v_gene: TRBV28; j_gene: TRBJ2-4; CDR3aa: ASSLSGLAKNIQY
v_gene: TRBV7-9; j_gene: TRBJ1-1; CDR3aa: ASSFRDRAIEAF
v_gene: TRBV5-4; j_gene: TRBJ1-1; CDR3aa: ASSLPGQGRRTEAF
v_gene: TRBV29-1; j_gene: TRBJ1-1; CDR3aa: SVEDRFMNTEAF
v_gene: TRBV4-1; j_gene: TRBJ2-1; CDR3aa: ASNPSAGSSFVSYNEQF
v_gene: TRBV27; j_gene: TRBJ2-1; CDR3aa: ASTPAGVYNEQF
v_gene: TRBV19; j_gene: TRBJ1-1; CDR3aa: ASRLDGSLTEAF
v_gene: TRBV18; j_gene: TRBJ2-1; CDR3aa: ASSPRTSGLVEGNEQF
v_gene: TRBV7-9; j_gene: TRBJ2-7; CDR3aa: ASSNVLAGESSYEQY
v_gene: TRBV4-1; j_gene: TRBJ2-7; CDR3aa: ASSPDRGREQY
v_gene: TRBV6-1; j_gene: TRBJ2-7; CDR3aa: ASSSQGYEQY
v_gene: TRBV5-4; j_gene: TRBJ2-2; CDR3aa: ASSPSSGRRVGELF
v_gene: TRBV6-6; j_gene: TRBJ2-2; CDR3aa: ASSQTGTNTGELF
v_gene: TRBV6-5; j_gene: TRBJ2-7; CDR3aa: ASSSSGGLKREQY
v_gene: TRBV6-6; j_gene: TRBJ1-1; CDR3aa: ASSWTGLNTEAF
v_gene: TRBV7-9; j_gene: TRBJ2-2; CDR3aa: ASSLLTGELF
v_gene: TRBV10-2; j_gene: TRBJ2-7; CDR3aa: ASSVIYEQY
v_gene: TRBV10-3; j_gene: TRBJ2-3; CDR3aa: ATQDRGGTDTQY
v_gene: TRBV18; j_gene: TRBJ1-4; CDR3aa: ASSPSQGNEKLF
v_gene: TRBV5-1; j_gene: TRBJ2-1; CDR3aa: ASSITGGPYNEQF
v_gene: TRBV7-9; j_gene: TRBJ2-5; CDR3aa: SSSSPLETQY
v_gene: TRBV5-6; j_gene: TRBJ2-3; CDR3aa: ASSQGSGRGY
v_gene: TRBV11-3; j_gene: TRBJ1-6; CDR3aa: ASSPKGPDSPLH
v_gene: TRBV2; j_gene: TRBJ1-1; CDR3aa: ASSAGGGRTSF
v_gene: TRBV6-6; j_gene: TRBJ2-5; CDR3aa: ACNRGIGETQY
v_gene: TRBV5-1; j_gene: TRBJ1-3; CDR3aa: ASSLGQTGNTIY
v_gene: TRBV19; j_gene: TRBJ1-1; CDR3aa: ASSDRETEAF
v_gene: TRBV4-2; j_gene: TRBJ2-1; CDR3aa: ASRRLAGEYNEQF
v_gene: TRBV27; j_gene: TRBJ2-3; CDR3aa: ASSFQLADTQY
v_gene: TRBV4-1; j_gene: TRBJ2-3; CDR3aa: ASSHEGVGTDTQY
v_gene: TRBV21-1; j_gene: TRBJ1-5; CDR3aa: ASIPRGNCNQPQH
v_gene: TRBV4-1; j_gene: TRBJ2-2; CDR3aa: ASSQDWSRELF
v_gene: TRBV13; j_gene: TRBJ2-3; CDR3aa: ASSPRGDLRSTDTQY
v_gene: TRBV27; j_gene: TRBJ2-1; CDR3aa: ASKGTSGNYYNEQF
v_gene: TRBV7-9; j_gene: TRBJ1-1; CDR3aa: ASSRARENTEAF
v_gene: TRBV13; j_gene: TRBJ2-7; CDR3aa: ASSSGQGLYEQY
v_gene: TRBV7-9; j_gene: TRBJ1-5; CDR3aa: ASSLVEGNQPQH
v_gene: TRBV5-6; j_gene: TRBJ1-2; CDR3aa: ASSQLTGAYGYT
v_gene: TRBV5-4; j_gene: TRBJ2-3; CDR3aa: ASSSQSGSTDTQY
v_gene: TRBV1; j_gene: TRBJ2-3; CDR3aa: TSSQGSSGRVDTQY
v_gene: TRBV10-3; j_gene: TRBJ2-3; CDR3aa: AISGSGTDTQY
v_gene: TRBV11-3; j_gene: TRBJ2-5; CDR3aa: ASSFSGQETQY
v_gene: TRBV29-1; j_gene: TRBJ1-3; CDR3aa: SVGREGGNTIY